The text below deals with one TCR beta chain. The data belong to a study of blood T cell repertoires in COVID-19. Study as a whole: The United States, Italy and Spain provided the acute and convalescent COVID-19 samples. Sources were T cells, B-cell-depleted T cells, or PBMCs; the material itself was cDNA or gDNA.

In the original workflow: Amplification of reference gene primers was used by the study to estimate nucleated cell counts. Profiling relied on immunoSEQ multiplex PCR, and the TCRdb table lists in-frame clones only, not all of them. V, J and clone size reflect that table, while D and trimming were determined from the DNA. This sample has approximately 350,000 clones, with about 86% found just once. Per germline, CDR1 SGHNT and CDR2 YYREEE (reference sequence). Trimming removed 3 bases from V and 7 bases from J; junction bases left unmatched: 14. This CDR3 is 17 amino acids long. The sequencing sample was made of peripheral blood. This TCR derives from a man in his thirties or forties with active or convalescent COVID-19. This chain uses TRBV5-4 with TRBJ2-1; TRBD1 matches at 9 bases. CDR3 amino acids: CASSSPYSGTGTNEQFF. The CDR3 DNA is TGTGCCAGCAGCTCGCCCTATAGTGGGACAGGGACAAATGAGCAGTTCTTC.